Listed below are T cell receptor beta chains from one sample, sequenced in a study of cytomegalovirus exposure and HLA in healthy donors. The data were produced by immunoSEQ multiplex PCR, yet TCRdb's version contains in-frame clones alone and is incomplete. The profile shows some 85,000 clones, less than 85% of them singletons. Sequencing was performed on PBMCs. These receptors originate from a woman aged 45 to 65 in good health and CMV-seronegative. Both conserved end residues are part of each CDR3. Each record gives: clone size, V gene, D gene, J gene, CDR3 DNA, CDR3 protein. A D gene is named only where the DNA matches it firmly. Clone sizes are given selectively: once, few, many, or a class where the clone is expanded.

clone_size: NA
v_call: TRBV6-1
d_call: NA
j_call: TRBJ1-5
cdr3_nt: TGTGCCAGCAGTGAAGTCATCTCGAGAGGAGGGGATCAGCCCCAGCATTTT
cdr3_aa: CASSEVISRGGDQPQHF

clone_size: NA
v_call: TRBV7-9
d_call: NA
j_call: TRBJ1-2
cdr3_nt: TGTGCCAGCAGCGGAGGGACTGCCTCTGGCTACACCTTC
cdr3_aa: CASSGGTASGYTF

clone_size: NA
v_call: TRBV6-4
d_call: TRBD2
j_call: TRBJ2-1
cdr3_nt: TGTGCCAGCAGTGAGGAAGCGGGACCCCTCAATGAGCAGTTCTTC
cdr3_aa: CASSEEAGPLNEQFF

clone_size: NA
v_call: TRBV4-3
d_call: NA
j_call: TRBJ1-1
cdr3_nt: TGCGCCAGCAGCCAAGGGGCAGGGGCGCACACTGAAGCTTTCTTT
cdr3_aa: CASSQGAGAHTEAFF

clone_size: NA
v_call: TRBV7-2
d_call: TRBD1
j_call: TRBJ2-1
cdr3_nt: TGTGCCAGCAGCTTTTCCCAGGGGGCCTACAATGAGCAGTTCTTC
cdr3_aa: CASSFSQGAYNEQFF

clone_size: NA
v_call: TRBV27
d_call: NA
j_call: TRBJ2-7
cdr3_nt: TGTGCCAGCAGCCTGGGGGGACCGAGCTCCTACGAGCAGTACTTC
cdr3_aa: CASSLGGPSSYEQYF

clone_size: NA
v_call: TRBV27
d_call: NA
j_call: TRBJ1-1
cdr3_nt: TGTGCCAGCAGTCCTAGAGTGAACACTGAAGCTTTCTTT
cdr3_aa: CASSPRVNTEAFF

clone_size: NA
v_call: TRBV7-8
d_call: TRBD1
j_call: TRBJ1-2
cdr3_nt: TGTGCCAGCAGCTTAGGAGTAACAGGGGACGGCTACACCTTC
cdr3_aa: CASSLGVTGDGYTF

clone_size: NA
v_call: TRBV5-1
d_call: NA
j_call: TRBJ2-3
cdr3_nt: TGCGCCAGCAGCTTGGGCGGAGGGCGCACAGATACGCAGTATTTT
cdr3_aa: CASSLGGGRTDTQYF

clone_size: NA
v_call: TRBV19
d_call: TRBD1
j_call: TRBJ1-5
cdr3_nt: TGTGCCAGTAGTAGGGGGGACAGGGTCAATCAGCCCCAGCATTTT
cdr3_aa: CASSRGDRVNQPQHF

clone_size: NA
v_call: TRBV4-2
d_call: TRBD1
j_call: TRBJ1-2
cdr3_nt: TGTGCCAGCAGCCCGACAGGGATTTTGGAAGATGGCTACACCTTC
cdr3_aa: CASSPTGILEDGYTF

clone_size: NA
v_call: TRBV4-1
d_call: NA
j_call: TRBJ2-7
cdr3_nt: TGCGCCAGCAGCCAAGATACGTCAGGGGGGCTGTACTCCTACGAGCAGTACTTC
cdr3_aa: CASSQDTSGGLYSYEQYF

clone_size: NA
v_call: TRBV20-1
d_call: TRBD1
j_call: TRBJ1-2
cdr3_nt: TGCAGTGCCCAGGACAGGGATGGCTACACCTTC
cdr3_aa: CSAQDRDGYTF

clone_size: NA
v_call: TRBV5-6
d_call: NA
j_call: TRBJ1-5
cdr3_nt: TGTGCCAGCAGCTCCATTGGAGATAATCAGCCCCAGCATTTT
cdr3_aa: CASSSIGDNQPQHF

clone_size: NA
v_call: TRBV10-3
d_call: TRBD1
j_call: TRBJ1-3
cdr3_nt: TGTGCCACCTCAGGAGGAACAGGGGTATTTGAAAACACCATATATTTT
cdr3_aa: CATSGGTGVFENTIYF

clone_size: NA
v_call: TRBV19
d_call: NA
j_call: TRBJ2-5
cdr3_nt: TGTGCCAGTAGTACACAAGAGACCCAGTACTTC
cdr3_aa: CASSTQETQYF

clone_size: NA
v_call: TRBV5-4
d_call: TRBD1
j_call: TRBJ2-7
cdr3_nt: TGTGCCAGCAGCCGCATTGCGGGACAGGGCTACGAGCAGTACTTC
cdr3_aa: CASSRIAGQGYEQYF

clone_size: NA
v_call: TRBV7-9
d_call: TRBD2
j_call: TRBJ2-7
cdr3_nt: TGTGCCAGCAGCTTAGGCTCTAGCGGGAGTTTATACGAGCAGTACTTC
cdr3_aa: CASSLGSSGSLYEQYF

clone_size: NA
v_call: TRBV7-2
d_call: TRBD2
j_call: TRBJ2-3
cdr3_nt: TGTGCCAGCAGCTCCCCGGGACTAGCGGCAGATACGCAGTATTTT
cdr3_aa: CASSSPGLAADTQYF

clone_size: NA
v_call: TRBV14
d_call: NA
j_call: TRBJ2-6
cdr3_nt: TGTGCCAGCAGCCAAGTCCGGGGGTGGGCCAACGTCCTGACTTTC
cdr3_aa: CASSQVRGWANVLTF

clone_size: few
v_call: TRBV7-2
d_call: NA
j_call: TRBJ2-5
cdr3_nt: TGTGCCAGCAGCCAAGGGGTAGGAGAGACCCAGTACTTC
cdr3_aa: CASSQGVGETQYF

clone_size: NA
v_call: TRBV4-1
d_call: NA
j_call: TRBJ2-5
cdr3_nt: TGCGCCAGCAGCCAAGATCAGGGAGGCGAGACCCAGTACTTC
cdr3_aa: CASSQDQGGETQYF

clone_size: NA
v_call: TRBV9
d_call: NA
j_call: TRBJ1-2
cdr3_nt: TGTGCCAGCAGAGCCTCGGGGGTTGGCTATGGCTACACCTTC
cdr3_aa: CASRASGVGYGYTF

clone_size: NA
v_call: TRBV9
d_call: TRBD1
j_call: TRBJ1-1
cdr3_nt: TGTGCCAGCAGCGAGCCGGGACAGGGGGTCGGCACTGAAGCTTTCTTT
cdr3_aa: CASSEPGQGVGTEAFF

clone_size: NA
v_call: TRBV4-3
d_call: NA
j_call: TRBJ1-2
cdr3_nt: TGCGCCAGCAGCCCAGGGGTTGTGAGTTTGAATAACTATGGCTACACCTTC
cdr3_aa: CASSPGVVSLNNYGYTF

clone_size: NA
v_call: TRBV15
d_call: TRBD1
j_call: TRBJ2-4
cdr3_nt: TGTGCCACCAGCATCAGGGGGACCGAAAACATTCAGTACTTC
cdr3_aa: CATSIRGTENIQYF

clone_size: NA
v_call: TRBV5-1
d_call: TRBD2
j_call: TRBJ2-3
cdr3_nt: TGCGCCAGCAGTGCTAGCGGGGGAGCTAGCACAGATACGCAGTATTTT
cdr3_aa: CASSASGGASTDTQYF

clone_size: once
v_call: TRBV5-1
d_call: TRBD1
j_call: TRBJ2-5
cdr3_nt: TGCGCCAGCGGACAGGGGGAAGAGACCCAGTACTTC
cdr3_aa: CASGQGEETQYF

clone_size: NA
v_call: TRBV10-3
d_call: NA
j_call: TRBJ1-5
cdr3_nt: TGTGCCATCAGTGATAACGGGGAGACCGATAGCAATCAGCCCCAGCATTTT
cdr3_aa: CAISDNGETDSNQPQHF

clone_size: once
v_call: TRBV2
d_call: NA
j_call: TRBJ2-2
cdr3_nt: TGTGCCAGCAGCTCCGGGACACCGAACACCGGGGAGCTGTTTTTT
cdr3_aa: CASSSGTPNTGELFF

clone_size: NA
v_call: TRBV11-3
d_call: NA
j_call: TRBJ2-3
cdr3_nt: TGTGCCAGCAGCCCTTCGGACAGCTTGTTGGATACGCAGTATTTT
cdr3_aa: CASSPSDSLLDTQYF

clone_size: NA
v_call: TRBV29-1
d_call: NA
j_call: TRBJ1-3
cdr3_nt: TGCAGCGTTTCCGGGACATTGGGAAACACCATATATTTT
cdr3_aa: CSVSGTLGNTIYF

clone_size: NA
v_call: TRBV10-1
d_call: TRBD2
j_call: TRBJ2-2
cdr3_nt: TGCGCCAGCAGTGAGAGGGTAGCGGGAGCCGGGGAGCTGTTTTTT
cdr3_aa: CASSERVAGAGELFF

clone_size: NA
v_call: TRBV4-3
d_call: NA
j_call: TRBJ1-2
cdr3_nt: TGCGCCAGCAGCCCCAGCCCGGAGACGAGAGGGGGCTACACCTTC
cdr3_aa: CASSPSPETRGGYTF

clone_size: NA
v_call: TRBV10-2
d_call: TRBD2
j_call: TRBJ2-7
cdr3_nt: TGCGCCACCACCGGACTAGCGGGACCTCGCGAGCAGTACTTC
cdr3_aa: CATTGLAGPREQYF

clone_size: few
v_call: TRBV5-4
d_call: NA
j_call: TRBJ1-1
cdr3_nt: TGTGCCAGCAGCTTGGAGCGGGTGGGGAGCACTGAAGCTTTCTTT
cdr3_aa: CASSLERVGSTEAFF

clone_size: few
v_call: TRBV5-6
d_call: TRBD1
j_call: TRBJ1-2
cdr3_nt: TGTGCCAGCAGCTCAGGGGGGCGGCAACGGGGCTACACCTTC
cdr3_aa: CASSSGGRQRGYTF

clone_size: NA
v_call: TRBV7-3
d_call: TRBD2
j_call: TRBJ2-3
cdr3_nt: TGTGCCAGCAGCTTGGGCGGGAGGTCAGATACGCAGTATTTT
cdr3_aa: CASSLGGRSDTQYF

clone_size: NA
v_call: TRBV10-3
d_call: NA
j_call: TRBJ1-5
cdr3_nt: TGTGCCATCAGTGATGACAGTATAAGCAATCAGCCCCAGCATTTT
cdr3_aa: CAISDDSISNQPQHF

clone_size: NA
v_call: TRBV18
d_call: TRBD1
j_call: TRBJ1-1
cdr3_nt: TGTGCCAGCTCAGGTAACGGACAGGGCACTGAAGCTTTCTTT
cdr3_aa: CASSGNGQGTEAFF

clone_size: NA
v_call: TRBV28
d_call: TRBD1
j_call: TRBJ1-5
cdr3_nt: TGTGCCAGCAGTCCTCCCACAGGGGGCGCGAGCAATCAGCCCCAGCATTTT
cdr3_aa: CASSPPTGGASNQPQHF

clone_size: few
v_call: TRBV9
d_call: NA
j_call: TRBJ2-3
cdr3_nt: TGTGCCAGCAGCGTAGGGGGCTCGCCAGATACGCAGTATTTT
cdr3_aa: CASSVGGSPDTQYF

clone_size: NA
v_call: TRBV4-1
d_call: NA
j_call: TRBJ1-2
cdr3_nt: TGCGCCAGCAGCCAACAGGGGTTTAACTATGGCTACGCCTTC
cdr3_aa: CASSQQGFNYGYAF

clone_size: NA
v_call: TRBV7-7
d_call: TRBD2
j_call: TRBJ2-3
cdr3_nt: TGTGCTAGCAGCTTAGGAACCAGCGGGGCGGGAGGCCCGTCAGATACGCAGTATTTT
cdr3_aa: CASSLGTSGAGGPSDTQYF

clone_size: NA
v_call: TRBV14
d_call: TRBD2
j_call: TRBJ2-2
cdr3_nt: TGTGCCAGCAGCCAACTTGGACTAGCCGGAAAAACCGGGGAGCTGTTTTTT
cdr3_aa: CASSQLGLAGKTGELFF

clone_size: NA
v_call: TRBV28
d_call: NA
j_call: TRBJ2-3
cdr3_nt: TGTGCCAGCAGTTTTGGGCAGAGCTCCACAGATACGCAGTATTTT
cdr3_aa: CASSFGQSSTDTQYF

clone_size: NA
v_call: TRBV6-5
d_call: TRBD2
j_call: TRBJ2-1
cdr3_nt: TGTGCCAGCCGTCGGGGGGGCCTCATAGATGAGCAGTTCTTC
cdr3_aa: CASRRGGLIDEQFF

clone_size: once
v_call: TRBV5-1
d_call: NA
j_call: TRBJ1-4
cdr3_nt: TGCGCCAGCTCTGTTGACAGCCCTAATGAAAAACTGTTTTTT
cdr3_aa: CASSVDSPNEKLFF

clone_size: NA
v_call: TRBV18
d_call: TRBD1
j_call: TRBJ1-3
cdr3_nt: TGTGCCAGCTCACCACCGTCGTTATTTGGACAGGGCCCAAGCTCTGGAAACACCATATATTTT
cdr3_aa: CASSPPSLFGQGPSSGNTIYF

clone_size: NA
v_call: TRBV6-6
d_call: TRBD2
j_call: TRBJ2-5
cdr3_nt: TGTGCCAGTAGCGGGCACGAGACCCAGTACTTC
cdr3_aa: CASSGHETQYF

clone_size: NA
v_call: TRBV10-1
d_call: TRBD2
j_call: TRBJ2-7
cdr3_nt: TGCGCCAGCAGTGGTCCGCTGCGGGAGCTCTACGAGCAGTACTTC
cdr3_aa: CASSGPLRELYEQYF

clone_size: NA
v_call: TRBV2
d_call: NA
j_call: TRBJ2-3
cdr3_nt: TGTGCCAGCAGTCTACAGGGAGTCATGACAGATACGCAGTATTTT
cdr3_aa: CASSLQGVMTDTQYF

clone_size: NA
v_call: TRBV25-1
d_call: TRBD2
j_call: TRBJ2-2
cdr3_nt: TGTGCCAGCAGGGGACTAGCGGGACCCGCGAACACCGGGGAGCTGTTTTTT
cdr3_aa: CASRGLAGPANTGELFF

clone_size: NA
v_call: TRBV6-5
d_call: NA
j_call: TRBJ1-1
cdr3_nt: TGTGCCAGCCTAGGGGGATTGACTGAAGCTTTCTTT
cdr3_aa: CASLGGLTEAFF

clone_size: few
v_call: TRBV15
d_call: TRBD1
j_call: TRBJ2-2
cdr3_nt: TGTGCCACCAGCTCGACAGGGGGACCCTCGGGCACCGGGGAGCTGTTTTTT
cdr3_aa: CATSSTGGPSGTGELFF

clone_size: once
v_call: TRBV6-5
d_call: NA
j_call: TRBJ2-7
cdr3_nt: TGTGCCAGCAGTTACTCGCGGATTCCAAGCTACGAGCAGTACTTC
cdr3_aa: CASSYSRIPSYEQYF

clone_size: once
v_call: TRBV28
d_call: NA
j_call: TRBJ2-7
cdr3_nt: TGTGCCAGCAGTTACAGCGGGCTCTCCTACGAGCAGTACTTC
cdr3_aa: CASSYSGLSYEQYF

clone_size: NA
v_call: TRBV27
d_call: TRBD2
j_call: TRBJ2-1
cdr3_nt: TGTGCCAGCAGTCCGCGACTAGCGGGAGGCAATGAGCAGTTCTTC
cdr3_aa: CASSPRLAGGNEQFF

clone_size: few
v_call: TRBV6-1
d_call: TRBD2
j_call: TRBJ2-7
cdr3_nt: TGTGCCAGCAGTGCCCGAGCGGGAGCAAGTGAGCAGTACTTC
cdr3_aa: CASSARAGASEQYF